A selection of T cell receptor beta chains follows, all from one sample in a study of Ad26.COV2.S vaccination and SARS-CoV-2 variants. TCRdb keeps only in-frame clones here, not all; method: immunoSEQ multiplex PCR. The table shows hundreds of thousands of clones, with about 90% occurring only once. The sample here was peripheral blood, taken in a trial of Ad26.COV2.S vaccine versus placebo. The receptors here all came from a person aged 18-60 years who received the Ad26.COV2.S COVID-19 vaccine or a placebo. Each CDR3 is given with its conserved first and last residue. The D gene is left open where the match is weak. Clone size appears in some rows only: once, few, many, or a class for an expanded clone.

TRBV5-1	-	TRBD1	TRBJ2-5	TGCGCCAGCAGCGGATCCGGGACAGCTGAGACCCAGTACTTC	CASSGSGTAETQYF
TRBV24-1	few	TRBD1	TRBJ1-2	TGTGCCACCAGTGAGCGACAGGGTAACTATGGCTACACCTTC	CATSERQGNYGYTF
TRBV5-1	-	TRBD1	TRBJ2-1	TGCGCCAGCAGCTTGAGGGACAGGGGTTCCTACAATGAGCAGTTCTTC	CASSLRDRGSYNEQFF
TRBV5-1	-	TRBD1	TRBJ2-7	TGCGCCAGCAGCCAGCCGGGACAGGAAAACGAGCAGTACTTC	CASSQPGQENEQYF
TRBV19	-	TRBD1	TRBJ2-7	TGTGCCAGTAGTATGGACAGGGGGCCCTACGAGCAGTACTTC	CASSMDRGPYEQYF
TRBV15	-	-	TRBJ2-7	TGTGCCACCAGCAGAGATCCCCACTACGAGCAGTACTTC	CATSRDPHYEQYF
TRBV7-2	-	TRBD2	TRBJ2-1	TGTGCCAGCAGCTTCCGAGCGGGGGGTCTTTCCTACAATGAGCAGTTCTTC	CASSFRAGGLSYNEQFF
TRBV13	-	-	TRBJ2-6	TGTGCCAGCAGCAAGGGACTCTCTATAAACTCTGGGGCCAACGTCCTGACTTTC	CASSKGLSINSGANVLTF
TRBV21-1	-	-	TRBJ2-2	TGTGCCAGCAGCAAAAAGCCAACAGGGGGAGCCGGGGAGCTGTTTTTT	CASSKKPTGGAGELFF
TRBV14	-	TRBD2	TRBJ2-7	TGTGCAAAACTAGCGCCCTACGAGCAGTACTTC	CAKLAPYEQYF
TRBV5-6	-	TRBD1	TRBJ1-6	TGTGCCAGCAGCCGGGACAGGGGTTCACCCCTCCACTTT	CASSRDRGSPLHF
TRBV15	-	TRBD1	TRBJ2-5	TGTGCCACCGGACAGGACCAAGAGACCCAGTACTTC	CATGQDQETQYF
TRBV3-1/TRBV3-2	-	-	TRBJ2-5	TGTGCCAGCAGCCCCCGGGGGCGGGAACTAGAGACCCAGTACTTC	CASSPRGRELETQYF
TRBV30	-	TRBD2	TRBJ2-3	TGTGCCTGGAGTCCCCCTCCTACGCGGGAGTTAGGAGATACGCAGTATTTT	CAWSPPPTRELGDTQYF
TRBV2	-	-	TRBJ2-5	TGTGCCAGCAAAGTGTTAGCGGTCACCCAAGAGACCCAGTACTTC	CASKVLAVTQETQYF
TRBV29-1	-	-	TRBJ2-7	TGCAGCGTTGTCGAGGAGAACTCCTACGAGCAGTACTTC	CSVVEENSYEQYF
TRBV19	-	-	TRBJ2-1	TGTGCCAGTAGTGCGAACGGGGGTTACTCCTACAATGAGCAGTTCTTC	CASSANGGYSYNEQFF
TRBV7-2	-	TRBD1	TRBJ1-6	TGTGCCAGCAGCCTAGGGGGCGGGTATTCACCCCTCCACTTT	CASSLGGGYSPLHF
TRBV3-1/TRBV3-2	-	-	TRBJ1-2	TGTGCCAGCAGCCAAGTCGGGACCTACTATGGCTACACCTTC	CASSQVGTYYGYTF
TRBV7-2	-	TRBD2	TRBJ2-1	TGTGCCAGCAGCTCGGTTAGGCGGGGACTAGCGGGGTTAAACAATGAGCAGTTCTTC	CASSSVRRGLAGLNNEQFF
TRBV14	-	TRBD2	TRBJ2-3	TGTGCCAGCAGCCTCTCGGAGTTAGCGGGGGGGCCGTCAGATACGCAGTATTTT	CASSLSELAGGPSDTQYF
TRBV4-3	-	-	TRBJ1-2	TGCGCCAGCAGCCAAGAACTAGTAGACAGGCGCGGGTATGGCTACACCTTC	CASSQELVDRRGYGYTF
TRBV18	-	-	TRBJ2-7	TGTGCCAGCTCACCACCACCAGGGGCCTACGAGCAGTACTTC	CASSPPPGAYEQYF
TRBV30	-	-	TRBJ2-3	TGTGCCTGGACCGGTGGGGACACAGATACGCAGTATTTT	CAWTGGDTDTQYF
TRBV12-3/TRBV12-4	-	-	TRBJ2-5	TGTGCCAGCAGGGACTATCTCCAAGAGACCCAGTACTTC	CASRDYLQETQYF